Below, 23 T cell receptor beta chains from the same sample are listed, as sequenced in a study of T cells in Graves' hyperthyroidism and ophthalmopathy. Amplified regions were TCR beta CDR3 sequences from RNA transcripts. HTBI primers were employed in a first-round RT-PCR of the TCR CDR3. TCRdb reprocessed the multiplex PCR reads with MiXCR, giving one entry per CDR3 protein. The sample holds just over 550,000 distinct CDR3 sequences; around 42% are singletons and the top ten take about 7.8%. Sequencing was performed on peripheral blood or thyroid tissue (not recorded which). These receptors came from a woman aged 18-29 years with Graves' hyperthyroidism.

J is TRBJ1-2 and V is TRBV30; D not resolved. V was shortened by 1 base and J by 7 bases, with 10 bases between the two germline ends. The germline V gene encodes CDR1 GTSNPN and CDR2 SVGIG (reference sequence). The CDR3 covers 12 residues. As DNA, the CDR3 is TGTGCCTGGAGTGCAGGAATCGGTGGCTACACCTTC. It translates to CAWSAGIGGYTF.

The gene calls are TRBV5-1 and TRBJ2-5; D is uncertain. The DNA end favors TRBJ2-1, so the J call may be wrong. The CDR3 runs to 11 residues. Germline CDR1 and CDR2: SGHRS and YFSETQ. In DNA form, the CDR3 reads TGCGCCAGCAACGGAGTGAGTGAGCAGTTCTTC. Encoded protein: CASNGVSEQFF.

The rearrangement joins TRBV2 to TRBJ1-1; D is uncertain. Trimming removed 6 bases from V and 8 bases from J, with 7 bases in between. The CDR3 has 10 amino acids. Germline-derived CDR1 and CDR2 are SNHLY and FYNNEI. CDR3 DNA: TGTGCCAGCAGGTTATTGGAAGCTTTCTTT. As protein: CASRLLEAFF. Variable domain in full (rest from reference TRBV2 and TRBJ1-1): EPEVTQTPSHQVTQMGQEVILRCVPISNHLYFYWYRQILGQKVEFLVSFYNNEISEKSEIFDDQFSVERPDGSNFTLKIRSTKLEDSAMYFCASRLLEAFFGQGTRLTVV.

This chain joins TRBV11-1 and TRBJ1-4; 8 bases agree with TRBD1. This CDR3 region has 20 residues. Unmatched junction bases numbered 21, after V lost 5 bases and J lost 4 bases. Germline assignment: CDR1 SGHAT and CDR2 FQDESV (reference sequence). The CDR3 DNA follows: TGTGCCAGCAGCCTTCAGGGGGCGCGCAGGCAACTACGCATTAATGAAAAACTGTTTTTT. Protein: CASSLQGARRQLRINEKLFF.

Points on this clonotype: A much larger clone differs by one base, so this may be a read error. The CDR3 loop reads CASKDGNNSPLHF. In DNA, the CDR3 is TGTGCCAGTAAGGACGGCAATAATTCACCCCTCCACTTT. The chain recombines TRBV19 with TRBJ1-6; no clear D gene. CDR3 length: 13 residues. CDR1 and CDR2 (germline): LNHDA, SQIVND (reference sequence). Trimming cost V 7 bases and J 5 bases, with 9 bases left between them.

This clonotype came up many times. This chain uses TRBV7-2 with TRBJ1-1, with no clear D. Trimming cost V 7 bases and J 4 bases, with 19 bases left between them. The CDR3 loop spans 15 amino acids. Germline loops: CDR1 SGHTA, CDR2 FQGNSA. In DNA form, the CDR3 reads TGTGCCAGCAAATCAGGCCCGGGTCGGAGCACTGAAGCTTTCTTT. Amino acid sequence: CASKSGPGRSTEAFF.

Turning to this clonotype: Lacking the conserved final phenylalanine or tryptophan, this CDR3 likely reflects a read error. The chain recombines TRBV15 with TRBJ2-7; D gene ambiguous. CDR3 size: 11 residues. Trimming pared 6 bases from V and 6 bases from J, leaving 9 bases between. Looked up from germline, CDR1 is LNHNV and CDR2 is YYDKDF (reference sequence). The CDR3 here is CATSEYVEQYL. The CDR3 DNA is TGTGCCACCAGTGAATATGTCGAGCAGTACCTC.

Of note for this clonotype: A read error is possible here, since a much larger clone lies one base away. The chain has TRBV7-2 and TRBJ2-5; 9 bases are shared with TRBD1. Germline CDR1 is SGHTA and CDR2 is FQGNSA. This CDR3 spans 14 amino acids. V lost 3 bases to trimming and J lost 6 bases; unmatched junction nucleotides: 5. The CDR3 loop is CASSFGTGPKTQYF. The CDR3 DNA reads TGTGCCAGCAGCTTCGGGACAGGGCCGAAGACCCAGTACTTC.

J is TRBJ1-2 and V is TRBV7-2; TRBD1 agrees at 7 bases. The germline gives CDR1 SGHTA, CDR2 FQGNSA. The V segment lost 6 bases and the J segment 8 bases; nucleotides outside the gene matches: 15. This CDR3 spans 15 amino acids. The CDR3 DNA reads as TGTGCCAGCAGACCAACAGGGGAGGTAGTGCGGGGCTACACCTTC. Its translation: CASRPTGEVVRGYTF.

J is TRBJ2-7 and V is TRBV12-3 or TRBV12-4; D possibly corresponds to TRBD1 (5 bases). CDR3 length: 14 amino acids. V lost 6 bases to trimming and J lost 0 bases, with 12 bases between them. The CDR3, as DNA: TGTGCCAGCAGCCTCCAGGACACCTCCTACGAGCAGTACTTC. Its protein is CASSLQDTSYEQYF.

This chain links TRBV24-1 with TRBJ2-5; 11 nucleotides align to TRBD1. From germline, CDR1 is KGHDR and CDR2 SFDVKD. Trimming removed 7 bases from V and 5 bases from J; junction bases left unmatched: 11. This CDR3 comprises 16 residues. In DNA, the CDR3 is TGTGCCACCAGAGCCGGGACAGGGGGTATGAGGGAGACCCAGTACTTC. It translates to CATRAGTGGMRETQYF.

This clonotype was seen only a few times. V is TRBV5-5 and J is TRBJ2-7; D not resolved. The CDR3 runs 14 residues. Germline loops: CDR1 SGHKS, CDR2 YYEKEE (reference sequence). V gave up 4 bases and J gave up 5 bases, with 16 bases separating them. CDR3 DNA sequence: TGTGCCAGCAGCCAAGCCATTCCTGAGGACGAGCAGTACTTC. This gives the protein CASSQAIPEDEQYF.

This clonotype was seen ten or more times. The J gene is TRBJ1-2, the V gene TRBV7-2; the D is unclear. Germline V gene lookup returns CDR1 SGHTA and CDR2 FQGNSA. The CDR3 is made up of 14 amino acids. The V and J ends lost 7 bases and 6 bases respectively, with 18 bases between them. The CDR3 is CASNHPERVDGYTF. CDR3 in DNA: TGTGCCAGCAACCACCCCGAGAGGGTGGATGGCTACACCTTC.

In its sample, this clonotype was seen a few times. The J gene is TRBJ1-1, the V gene TRBV20-1; a possible D gene is TRBD1 (5 bases). The V gene's germline CDR1 is DFQATT and CDR2 SNEGSKA (reference sequence). The CDR3 extends over 14 amino acids. Trimming removed 1 base at V and 1 base at J, with 10 bases between. CDR3 sequence: CSARGGGSNTEAFF. CDR3 bases: TGCAGTGCTAGAGGGGGGGGATCGAACACTGAAGCTTTCTTT.

A remark on this clonotype: At one end, the junction sequence differs from germline, possibly due to a read error. The chain is built from TRBV10-3 and TRBJ2-7; possibly TRBD1 or TRBD2 for D (5 bases each). CDR1 is ENHRY and CDR2 is SYGVKD in the germline V gene. The CDR3 contains 14 residues. This CDR3 is CASSLWARENEQYF. The DNA for the CDR3 is TGTGCCAGCAGTTTATGGGCCAGGGAGAACGAGCAGTACTTC.

Turning to this clonotype: The junction shows a germline mismatch at one end, possibly a read error. The chain links TRBV7-2 to TRBJ2-7, with a weak D call TRBD1 (6 bases). CDR3 length equals 11 residues. Germline V gene sequence: CDR1 SGHTA, CDR2 FQGNSA. This chain's CDR3 is CASSPQGRKDF. In DNA form, the CDR3 reads TGTGCCAGCAGCCCTCAGGGGAGAAAAGACTTC.

This clonotype was recorded many times. The rearrangement links TRBV2 to TRBJ1-2; 7 bases are a match to TRBD1. The CDR3 length is 14 residues. CDR1 and CDR2 (germline): SNHLY, FYNNEI. Unmatched junction bases numbered 9, after V lost 7 bases and J lost 4 bases. The CDR3 region is CASNFLRDSYGYTF. For the CDR3, the DNA is TGTGCCAGCAACTTCCTCCGGGACAGCTATGGCTACACCTTC.

This sequence joins TRBV4-2 and TRBJ2-7; the D gene is possibly TRBD1 (6 bases). Germline assignment: CDR1 LGHNA and CDR2 YNFKEQ. The CDR3 contains 14 residues. V was cut by 0 bases and J by 1 base, with 7 bases left in between. CDR3 sequence: CASSQDGQSYEQYF. The CDR3 DNA is TGTGCCAGCAGCCAAGACGGACAGTCCTACGAGCAGTACTTC.

The DNA for the CDR3 is TGTGCCAGCAGACCGGGACAGGTTAAAGGCTACACCTTC. It translates to CASRPGQVKGYTF. The chain has TRBV2 and TRBJ1-2; 8 positions agree with TRBD1. V lost 6 bases, J lost 8 bases, and 8 bases stayed unmatched. The CDR3 is 13 amino acids. The germline gives CDR1 SNHLY, CDR2 FYNNEI.

The rearrangement uses TRBV5-1 and TRBJ1-2; 12 bases agree with TRBD1. V lost 3 bases, J lost 6 bases, and 18 bases stayed unmatched. The CDR3 contains 19 residues. CDR1 is SGHRS and CDR2 is YFSETQ in the germline V gene. DNA of the CDR3: TGCGCCAGCAGCTCCCCCGGGACAGGGGGCTCCTACGGAGTTGATGGCTACACCTTC. It translates to CASSSPGTGGSYGVDGYTF.

The V call is TRBV5-1, the J call TRBJ1-2; D gene ambiguous. The CDR3 sequence is 15 residues long. Germline V CDR1 and CDR2: SGHRS, YFSETQ. V was cut by 2 bases and J by 4 bases, with 15 bases left in between. DNA of the CDR3: TGCGCCAGCAGCTTCAGTACAGAGAAAATCTATGGCTACACCTTC. Its translation is CASSFSTEKIYGYTF.

V and J are TRBV10-3 and TRBJ2-7; possibly TRBD1 or TRBD2 for D (7 bases each). The CDR3 extends over 13 amino acids. V was trimmed by 10 bases and J by 6 bases, leaving 19 bases between them. Germline V gene lookup returns CDR1 ENHRY and CDR2 SYGVKD. The CDR3 spells CASSPGGGSEQYF. The DNA for the CDR3 is TGTGCCAGCAGCCCAGGGGGGGGGTCCGAGCAGTACTTC.

V is TRBV24-1 and J is TRBJ2-7, with 11 bases matching TRBD2. After removal of 2 bases from V and 7 bases from J, the junction contained 15 bases not matched to a gene. Germline V lookup: CDR1 KGHDR, CDR2 SFDVKD. The CDR3 consists of 18 residues. The CDR3 loop is CATSDSQGTSGISGEQYF. The CDR3 DNA follows: TGTGCCACCAGTGATTCCCAGGGGACTAGCGGCATCTCGGGGGAGCAGTACTTC.